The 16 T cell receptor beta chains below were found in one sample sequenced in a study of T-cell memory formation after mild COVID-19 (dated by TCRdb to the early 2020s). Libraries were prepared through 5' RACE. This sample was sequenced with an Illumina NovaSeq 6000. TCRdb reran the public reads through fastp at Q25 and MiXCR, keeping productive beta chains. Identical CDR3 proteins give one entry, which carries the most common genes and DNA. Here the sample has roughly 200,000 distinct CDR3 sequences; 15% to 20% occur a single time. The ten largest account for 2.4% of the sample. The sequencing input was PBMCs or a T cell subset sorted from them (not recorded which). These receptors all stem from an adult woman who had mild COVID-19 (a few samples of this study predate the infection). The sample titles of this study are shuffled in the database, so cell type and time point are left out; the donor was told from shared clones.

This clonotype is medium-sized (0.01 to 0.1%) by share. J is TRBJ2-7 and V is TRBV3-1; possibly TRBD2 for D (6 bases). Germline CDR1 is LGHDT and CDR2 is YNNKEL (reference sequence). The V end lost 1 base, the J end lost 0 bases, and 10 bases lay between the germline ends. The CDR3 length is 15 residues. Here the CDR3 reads CASSQAAGSSYEQYF. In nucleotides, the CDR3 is TGTGCCAGCAGCCAAGCGGCGGGGAGCTCCTACGAGCAGTACTTC.

The CDR3 DNA reads as TGTGCCAGCAGCACGGAGCGGGGTTACACAGATACGCAGTATTTT. The encoded protein is CASSTERGYTDTQYF. The V and J genes are TRBV6-6 and TRBJ2-3, with TRBD2 identical over 7 bases. V shed 6 bases, J shed 2 bases, and the junction held 8 bases outside the gene matches. Germline CDR1 MNHNY, CDR2 SVGAGI (reference sequence). The CDR3 spans 15 residues.

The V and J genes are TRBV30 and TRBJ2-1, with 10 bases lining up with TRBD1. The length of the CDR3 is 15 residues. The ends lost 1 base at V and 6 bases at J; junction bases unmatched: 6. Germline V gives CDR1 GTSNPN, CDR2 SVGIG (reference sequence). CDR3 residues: CAWSATGTGANEQFF. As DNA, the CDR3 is TGTGCCTGGAGTGCGACCGGGACAGGGGCCAATGAGCAGTTCTTC.

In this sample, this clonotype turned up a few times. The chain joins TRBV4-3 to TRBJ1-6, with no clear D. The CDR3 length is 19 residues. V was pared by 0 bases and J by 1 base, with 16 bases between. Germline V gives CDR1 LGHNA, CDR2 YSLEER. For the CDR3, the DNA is TGCGCCAGCAGCCAAGAAGCCAGGAGTTATGCTTCCTATAATTCACCCCTCCACTTT. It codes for CASSQEARSYASYNSPLHF.

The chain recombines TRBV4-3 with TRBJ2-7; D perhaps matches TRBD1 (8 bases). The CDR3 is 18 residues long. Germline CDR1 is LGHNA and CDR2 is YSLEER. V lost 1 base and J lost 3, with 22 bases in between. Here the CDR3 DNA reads TGCGCCAGCAGCCAAGGGACAGGGATTAGCGGGTTCTACTACGAGCAGTACTTC. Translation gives CASSQGTGISGFYYEQYF.

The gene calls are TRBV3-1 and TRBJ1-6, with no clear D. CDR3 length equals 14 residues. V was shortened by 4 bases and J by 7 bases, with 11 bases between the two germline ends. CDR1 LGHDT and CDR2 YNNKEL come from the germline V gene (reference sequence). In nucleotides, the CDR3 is TGTGCCAGCAGCCTATCGACGGAAAATTCACCCCTCCACTTT. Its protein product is CASSLSTENSPLHF.

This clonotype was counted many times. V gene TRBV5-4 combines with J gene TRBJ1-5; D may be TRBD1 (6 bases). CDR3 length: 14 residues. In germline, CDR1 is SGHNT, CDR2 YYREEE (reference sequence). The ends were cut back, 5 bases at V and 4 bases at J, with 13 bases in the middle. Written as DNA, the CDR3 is TGTGCCAGCAGTAGGGGGAGGATAAATCAGCCCCAGCATTTT. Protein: CASSRGRINQPQHF.

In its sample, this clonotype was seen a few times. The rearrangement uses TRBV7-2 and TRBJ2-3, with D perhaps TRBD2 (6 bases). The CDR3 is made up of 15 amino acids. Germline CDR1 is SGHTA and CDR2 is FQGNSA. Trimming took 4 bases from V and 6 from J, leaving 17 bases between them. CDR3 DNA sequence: TGTGCCAGCAGCTCTTTTAGCGGTCGCGGGGATACGCAGTATTTT. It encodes CASSSFSGRGDTQYF. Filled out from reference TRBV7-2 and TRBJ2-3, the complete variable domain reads GAGVSQSPSNKVTEKGKDVELRCDPISGHTALYWYRQSLGQGLEFLIYFQGNSAPDKSGLPSDRFSAERTGGSVSTLTIQRTQQEDSAVYLCASSSFSGRGDTQYFGPGTRLTVL.

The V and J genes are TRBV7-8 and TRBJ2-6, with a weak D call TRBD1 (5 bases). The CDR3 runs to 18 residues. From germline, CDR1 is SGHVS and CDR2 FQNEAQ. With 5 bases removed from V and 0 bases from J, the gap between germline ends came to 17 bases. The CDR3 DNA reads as TGTGCCAGCAGCCTGCACCCCGACAGACCCTCTGGGGCCAACGTCCTGACTTTC. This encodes CASSLHPDRPSGANVLTF.

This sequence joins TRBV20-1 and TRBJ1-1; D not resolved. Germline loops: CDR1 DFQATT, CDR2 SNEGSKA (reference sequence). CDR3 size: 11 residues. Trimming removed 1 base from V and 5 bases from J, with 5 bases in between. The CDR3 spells CSARVGTEAFF. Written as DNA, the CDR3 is TGCAGTGCTAGAGTGGGAACTGAAGCTTTCTTT.

In DNA, the CDR3 is TGCAGTGCTACCCGACTAGCGGGGGGGCCTAGACGCTCCACGGGTTTTCGTAACGAGCAGTACTTC. This gives the protein CSATRLAGGPRRSTGFRNEQYF. The V and J genes are TRBV20-1 and TRBJ2-7; 14 nucleotides match TRBD2. This CDR3 spans 22 amino acids. The germline V gene has CDR1 DFQATT and CDR2 SNEGSKA (reference sequence). Trimming at V came to 4 bases and at J to 5 bases, leaving 28 bases not matched to a gene.

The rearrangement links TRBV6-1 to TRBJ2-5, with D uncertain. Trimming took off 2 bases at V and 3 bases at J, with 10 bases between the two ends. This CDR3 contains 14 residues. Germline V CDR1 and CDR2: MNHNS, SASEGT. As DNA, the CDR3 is TGTGCCAGCAGTGAAAGGTTTCGAGAAGAGACCCAGTACTTC. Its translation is CASSERFREETQYF.

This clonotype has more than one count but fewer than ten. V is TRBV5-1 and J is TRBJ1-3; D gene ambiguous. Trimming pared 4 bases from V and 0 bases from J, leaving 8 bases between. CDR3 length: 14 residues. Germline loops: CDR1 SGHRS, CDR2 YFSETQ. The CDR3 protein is CASSDANSGNTIYF. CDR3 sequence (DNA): TGCGCCAGCAGCGACGCGAACTCTGGAAACACCATATATTTT.

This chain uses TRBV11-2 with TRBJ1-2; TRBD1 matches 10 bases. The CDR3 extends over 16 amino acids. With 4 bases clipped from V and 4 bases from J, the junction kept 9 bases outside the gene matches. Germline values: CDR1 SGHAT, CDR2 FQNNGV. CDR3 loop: CASSSRTGQGPYGYTF. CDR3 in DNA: TGTGCCAGCAGCTCGAGAACGGGACAGGGGCCCTATGGCTACACCTTC.

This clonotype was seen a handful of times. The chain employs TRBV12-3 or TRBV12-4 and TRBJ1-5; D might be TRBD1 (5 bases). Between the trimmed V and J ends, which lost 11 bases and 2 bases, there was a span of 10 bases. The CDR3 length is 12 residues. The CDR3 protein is CALRVRNQPQHF. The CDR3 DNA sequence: TGTGCCCTCAGGGTCCGCAATCAGCCCCAGCATTTT.

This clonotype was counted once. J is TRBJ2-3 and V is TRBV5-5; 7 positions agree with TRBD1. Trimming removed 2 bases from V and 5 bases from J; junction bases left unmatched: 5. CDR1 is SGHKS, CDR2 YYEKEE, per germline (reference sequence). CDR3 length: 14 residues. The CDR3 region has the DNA TGTGCCAGCAGCTTACAGGGGTATGGAGATACGCAGTATTTT. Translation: CASSLQGYGDTQYF.